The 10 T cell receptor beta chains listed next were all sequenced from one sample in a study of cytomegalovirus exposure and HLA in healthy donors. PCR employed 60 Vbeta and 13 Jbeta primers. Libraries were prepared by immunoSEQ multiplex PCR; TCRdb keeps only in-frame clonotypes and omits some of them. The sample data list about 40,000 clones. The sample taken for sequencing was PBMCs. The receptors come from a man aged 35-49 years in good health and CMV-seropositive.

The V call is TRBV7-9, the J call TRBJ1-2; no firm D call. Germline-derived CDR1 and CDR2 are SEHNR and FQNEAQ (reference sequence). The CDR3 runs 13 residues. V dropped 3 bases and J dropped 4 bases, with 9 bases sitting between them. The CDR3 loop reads CASSFRPAYGYTF. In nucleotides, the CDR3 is TGTGCCAGCAGCTTCAGGCCAGCCTATGGCTACACCTTC.

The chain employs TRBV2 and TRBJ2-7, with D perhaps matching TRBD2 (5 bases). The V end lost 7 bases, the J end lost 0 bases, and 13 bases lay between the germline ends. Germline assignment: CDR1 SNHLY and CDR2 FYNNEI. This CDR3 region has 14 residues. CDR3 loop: CASMRLISSYEQYF. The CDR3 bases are TGTGCCAGCATGAGACTAATCAGCTCCTACGAGCAGTACTTC. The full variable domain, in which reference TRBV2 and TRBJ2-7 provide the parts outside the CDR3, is EPEVTQTPSHQVTQMGQEVILRCVPISNHLYFYWYRQILGQKVEFLVSFYNNEISEKSEIFDDQFSVERPDGSNFTLKIRSTKLEDSAMYFCASMRLISSYEQYFGPGTRLTVT.

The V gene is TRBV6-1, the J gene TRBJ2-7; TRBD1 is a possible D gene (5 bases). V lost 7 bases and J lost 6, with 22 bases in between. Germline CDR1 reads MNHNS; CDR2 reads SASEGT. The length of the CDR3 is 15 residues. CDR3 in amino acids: CASNGIGHIQAEQYF. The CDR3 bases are TGTGCCAGCAATGGTATAGGACATATTCAAGCCGAGCAGTACTTC.

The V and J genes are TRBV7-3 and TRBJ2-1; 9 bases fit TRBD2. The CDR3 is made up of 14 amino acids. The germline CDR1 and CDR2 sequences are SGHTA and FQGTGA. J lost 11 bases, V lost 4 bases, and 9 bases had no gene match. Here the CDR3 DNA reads TGTGCCAGCAGCTCCTGGCGGGAGGGAAGTAAGCAGTTCTTC. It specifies CASSSWREGSKQFF.

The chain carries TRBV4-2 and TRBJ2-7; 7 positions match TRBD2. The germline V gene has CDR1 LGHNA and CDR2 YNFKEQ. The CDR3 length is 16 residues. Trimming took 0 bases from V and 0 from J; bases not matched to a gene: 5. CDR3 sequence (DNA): TGTGCCAGCAGCCAAGATCTCGCTAGCGGCTCCTACGAGCAGTACTTC. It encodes CASSQDLASGSYEQYF.

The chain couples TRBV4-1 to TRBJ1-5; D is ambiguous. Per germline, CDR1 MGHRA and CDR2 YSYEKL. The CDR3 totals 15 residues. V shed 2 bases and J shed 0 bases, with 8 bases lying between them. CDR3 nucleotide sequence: TGCGCCAGCAGCCAATCCGGGGTTAGCAATCAGCCCCAGCATTTT. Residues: CASSQSGVSNQPQHF.

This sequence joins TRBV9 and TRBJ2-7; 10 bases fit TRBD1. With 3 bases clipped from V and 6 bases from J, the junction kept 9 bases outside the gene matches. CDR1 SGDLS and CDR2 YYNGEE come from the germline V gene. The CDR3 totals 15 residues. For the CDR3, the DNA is TGTGCCAGCAGCGCGACAGGGGGCGCGATGTTCGAGCAGTACTTC. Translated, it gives CASSATGGAMFEQYF.

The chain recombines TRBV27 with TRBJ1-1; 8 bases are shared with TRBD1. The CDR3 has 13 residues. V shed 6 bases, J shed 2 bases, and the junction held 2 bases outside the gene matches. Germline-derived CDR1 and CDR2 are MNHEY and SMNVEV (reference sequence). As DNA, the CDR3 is TGTGCCAGCAGGGACAGGGTCAACACTGAAGCTTTCTTT. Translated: CASRDRVNTEAFF.

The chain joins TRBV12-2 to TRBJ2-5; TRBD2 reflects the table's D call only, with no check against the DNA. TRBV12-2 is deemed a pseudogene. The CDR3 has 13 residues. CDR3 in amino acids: CASRPAGPETQYF. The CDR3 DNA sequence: TGTGCAAGTCGCCCAGCGGGACCAGAGACCCAGTACTTC.

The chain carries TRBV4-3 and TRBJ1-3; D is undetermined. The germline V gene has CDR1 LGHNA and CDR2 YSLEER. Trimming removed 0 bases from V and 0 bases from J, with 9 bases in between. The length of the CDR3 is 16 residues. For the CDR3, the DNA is TGCGCCAGCAGCCAAGATTTCGGGGTCTCTGGAAACACCATATATTTT. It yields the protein CASSQDFGVSGNTIYF.